Each of the 10 T cell receptor beta chains below was sequenced from the same sample in a study of blood T cell repertoires in COVID-19. Data came from immunoSEQ multiplex PCR; TCRdb stores just in-frame clones and leaves some out. There are under 95,000 clones in the sample; roughly 86% occur only once, and 4.5% to 5.5% lies in the top ten. Input material: peripheral blood. Receptors were obtained from a middle-aged man with acute or convalescent COVID-19.

The chain links TRBV9 to TRBJ2-3, with D maybe TRBD1 (6 bases). There are 14 residues in the CDR3. Germline CDR1 is SGDLS and CDR2 is YYNGEE. With 3 bases removed from V and 1 base from J, the gap between germline ends came to 9 bases. This chain's CDR3 is CASSDSGGTDTQYF. CDR3 DNA: TGTGCCAGCAGCGATTCAGGGGGCACAGATACGCAGTATTTT.

The V and J genes are TRBV10-1 and TRBJ2-1, with D possibly being TRBD1 (6 bases). V gave up 4 bases and J gave up 0 bases, with 19 bases separating them. The CDR3 spans 18 residues. Germline lookup yields CDR1 WNHNN and CDR2 SYGVQD (reference sequence). The CDR3 sequence: CASSGPVRTDSSYNEQFF. The CDR3 nucleotides read TGCGCCAGCAGTGGTCCAGTCCGGACAGACAGCTCCTACAATGAGCAGTTCTTC.

The V gene is TRBV4-3, the J gene TRBJ2-7, with D maybe TRBD1 (6 bases). CDR3 length: 13 amino acids. Per germline, CDR1 LGHNA and CDR2 YSLEER. Trimming stripped 4 bases from V and 4 bases from J, with 11 bases between. CDR3 coding DNA: TGCGCCAGCAGCCGAGAAAGGGGGTACGAGCAGTACTTC. This encodes CASSRERGYEQYF.

The chain combines TRBV6-5 with TRBJ2-5; 9 bases are shared with TRBD1. CDR3 length equals 13 residues. CDR1 is MNHEY and CDR2 is SVGAGI in the germline V gene. Germline trimming cut 6 bases from V and 4 bases from J; bases unmatched to any gene: 3. This CDR3 is CASRKTGGETQYF. As DNA, the CDR3 is TGTGCCAGCAGGAAGACAGGGGGAGAGACCCAGTACTTC.

The chain links TRBV19 to TRBJ1-5, with 8 bases matching TRBD1. CDR1 is LNHDA, CDR2 SQIVND, per germline (reference sequence). This CDR3 contains 14 residues. The V and J ends lost 5 bases and 6 bases, in that order; junction bases with no gene match: 6. CDR3 coding DNA: TGTGCCAGTAGTGGTCAGGGGGCCGGTCAGCCCCAGCATTTT. This encodes CASSGQGAGQPQHF.

This sequence joins TRBV2 and TRBJ1-5; TRBD1 matches at 7 bases. The V gene end was trimmed by 4 bases and the J gene end by 4 bases; junction bases not matched to a gene: 4. This CDR3 is 14 amino acids long. The V gene's germline CDR1 is SNHLY and CDR2 FYNNEI. CDR3 amino acids: CASSVGTENQPQHF. The CDR3 DNA follows: TGTGCCAGCAGTGTCGGGACAGAGAATCAGCCCCAGCATTTT.

V usage is TRBV5-4 and J usage is TRBJ2-4; D not resolved. V was clipped by 0 bases and J by 1 base, with 11 bases between them. The germline gives CDR1 SGHNT, CDR2 YYREEE (reference sequence). The CDR3 consists of 16 residues. The CDR3 region is CASSLAGWSAKNIQYF. In nucleotides, the CDR3 is TGTGCCAGCAGCTTGGCCGGGTGGTCTGCCAAAAACATTCAGTACTTC.

The chain employs TRBV19 and TRBJ1-2; D unresolved. The CDR3 loop spans 14 amino acids. The germline V gene encodes CDR1 LNHDA and CDR2 SQIVND (reference sequence). V was cut by 8 bases and J by 6 bases, with 19 bases left in between. The DNA of the CDR3 is TGTGCCAGTTCCACGACGCGCACGACTCATGGCTACACCTTC. Its protein product is CASSTTRTTHGYTF. Using reference TRBV19 and TRBJ1-2 for the parts outside the CDR3, the full variable domain is DGGITQSPKYLFRKEGQNVTLSCEQNLNHDAMYWYRQDPGQGLRLIYYSQIVNDFQKGDIAEGYSVSREKKESFPLTVTSAQKNPTAFYLCASSTTRTTHGYTFGSGTRLTVV.

This chain joins TRBV18 and TRBJ2-7; 9 bases fit TRBD1. Germline V gives CDR1 KGHSH, CDR2 LQKENI. This CDR3 contains 16 residues. Trimming removed 3 bases from V and 5 bases from J; junction bases left unmatched: 11. In DNA, the CDR3 is TGTGCCAGCTCACCGTACCACCCAAGGACAGGGGACGAGCAGTACTTC. It encodes CASSPYHPRTGDEQYF.

The chain couples TRBV6-5 to TRBJ1-2, with TRBD1 matching 7 bases. From germline, CDR1 is MNHEY and CDR2 SVGAGI. The CDR3 consists of 12 residues. Germline trimming cut 6 bases from V and 2 bases from J; bases unmatched to any gene: 0. The CDR3 region has the DNA TGTGCCAGCAGGGACAGGAACTATGGCTACACCTTC. This encodes CASRDRNYGYTF.